The clone carrying this T cell receptor (beta chain) was found a few times. Its antigen is currently unknown. The CDR3 loop spans 13 amino acids. The V end lost 2 bases, the J end lost 16 bases, and 18 bases lay between the germline ends. The germline V gene encodes CDR1 SEHNR and CDR2 FQNEAQ (reference sequence). The assay was immunoSEQ multiplex PCR, and TCRdb's table has in-frame clones only and misses some. This sample has 10,000 to 12,000 clones, with around 74% found just once. This entry comes from a study of somatic mutations in cytotoxic T cells in rheumatoid arthritis. Study conclusions and caveats: A significant difference in CD8+ T-cell clonality was not found between rheumatoid arthritis patients and age-matched healthy controls. Some patients, about an eighth of the roughly 65, had a largest CD8+ clone that exceeded 20% of CD8+ cells.

Positive magnetic bead selection, which isolated the CD4+ and CD8+ cells, was followed by a flow cytometry check of purity. The sequenced sample was CD8+ T cells sorted from blood. V usage is TRBV7-9 and J usage is TRBJ2-1; D not resolved. The clonotype comes from a man over 45 in good health. DNA for the CDR3: TGTGCCAGCAGCTTAATCGGCCAGGTCGTTGAATTCTTC. The encoded protein is CASSLIGQVVEFF.